This TCR beta chain originates from a study of immune evolution from preneoplasia to lung adenocarcinoma. Study-wide results and caveats: Compared with EGFR-mutant or double wild-type lesions, KRAS-mutant nodules were more clonal. Top clone frequencies peaked in normal lung, apparently declining through invasive adenocarcinoma.

Only in-frame clones appear in the TCRdb table, and some are missing; sequencing was by immunoSEQ multiplex PCR. The table has some 41,000 clones, approximately 79% seen once; the top ten hold around 5.1%. This clone was observed once. Its antigen is still unknown. Premalignant or tumor cells were enriched by macro-dissection after pathologic assessment. The CDR3 runs 14 residues. V dropped 5 bases and J dropped 0 bases, with 5 bases sitting between them. Germline CDR1 reads MGHDK; CDR2 reads SYGVNS. Sequenced sample: FFPE invasive lung adenocarcinoma tissue. The origin of this receptor is a person aged 55-75 years with lung adenocarcinoma. The V gene is TRBV25-1, the J gene TRBJ2-6; D is ambiguous. CDR3 residues: CASSKGSGANVLTF. The CDR3 DNA follows: TGTGCCAGCAGTAAGGGCTCTGGGGCCAACGTCCTGACTTTC.